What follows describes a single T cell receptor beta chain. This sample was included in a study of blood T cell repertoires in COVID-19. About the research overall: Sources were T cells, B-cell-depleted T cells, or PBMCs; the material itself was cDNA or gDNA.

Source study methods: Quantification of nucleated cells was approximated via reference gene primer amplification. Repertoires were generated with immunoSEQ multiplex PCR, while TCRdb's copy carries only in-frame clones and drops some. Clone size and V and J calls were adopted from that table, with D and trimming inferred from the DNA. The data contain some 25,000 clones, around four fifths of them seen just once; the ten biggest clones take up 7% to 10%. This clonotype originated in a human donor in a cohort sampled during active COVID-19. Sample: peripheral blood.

For the CDR3, the DNA is TGTGCCAGCAGCCAAGATCGGACAGATGATCAAGAGACCCAGTACTTC. Its protein product is CASSQDRTDDQETQYF. The chain employs TRBV3-1 (or the pseudogene TRBV3-2) and TRBJ2-5, with D possibly matching TRBD1 (6 bases). The germline gives CDR1 LGHDT, CDR2 YNNKEL (reference sequence). Trimming pared 0 bases from V and 2 bases from J, leaving 13 bases between. This CDR3 has 16 amino acids.